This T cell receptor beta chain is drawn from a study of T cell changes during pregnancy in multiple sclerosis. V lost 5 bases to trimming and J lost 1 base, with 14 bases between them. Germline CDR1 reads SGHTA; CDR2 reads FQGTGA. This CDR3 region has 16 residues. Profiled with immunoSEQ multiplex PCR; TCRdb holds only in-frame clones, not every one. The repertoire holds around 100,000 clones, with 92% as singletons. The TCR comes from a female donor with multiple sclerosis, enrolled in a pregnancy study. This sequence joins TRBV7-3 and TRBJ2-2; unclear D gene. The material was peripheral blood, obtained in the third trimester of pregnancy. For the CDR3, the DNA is TGTGCCAGCAGCCCCGAGGCACTCATGAACACCGGGGAGCTGTTTTTT. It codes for CASSPEALMNTGELFF.